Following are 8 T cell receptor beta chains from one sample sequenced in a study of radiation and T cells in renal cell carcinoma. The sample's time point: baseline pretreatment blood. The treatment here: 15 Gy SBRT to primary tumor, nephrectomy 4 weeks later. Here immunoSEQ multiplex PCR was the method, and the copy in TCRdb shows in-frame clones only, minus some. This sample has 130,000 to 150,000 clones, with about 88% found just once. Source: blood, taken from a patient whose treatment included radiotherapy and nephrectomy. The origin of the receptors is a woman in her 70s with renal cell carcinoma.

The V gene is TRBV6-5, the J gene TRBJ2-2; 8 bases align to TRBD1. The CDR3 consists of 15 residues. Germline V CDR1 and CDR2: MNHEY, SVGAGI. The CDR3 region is CVARAGGQNTGELFF. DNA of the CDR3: TGTGTAGCCAGGGCAGGGGGCCAAAACACCGGGGAGCTGTTTTTT.

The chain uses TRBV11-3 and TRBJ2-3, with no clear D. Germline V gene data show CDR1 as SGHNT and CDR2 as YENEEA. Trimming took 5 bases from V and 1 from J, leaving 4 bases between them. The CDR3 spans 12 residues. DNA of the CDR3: TGTGCCAGCAGCCAGGGCACAGATACGCAGTATTTT. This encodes CASSQGTDTQYF.

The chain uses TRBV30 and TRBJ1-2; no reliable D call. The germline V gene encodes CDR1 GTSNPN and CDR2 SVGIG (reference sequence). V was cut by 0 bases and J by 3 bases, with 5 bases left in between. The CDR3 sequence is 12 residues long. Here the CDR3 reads CAWSVTDYGYTF. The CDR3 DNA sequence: TGTGCCTGGAGTGTTACGGACTATGGCTACACCTTC.

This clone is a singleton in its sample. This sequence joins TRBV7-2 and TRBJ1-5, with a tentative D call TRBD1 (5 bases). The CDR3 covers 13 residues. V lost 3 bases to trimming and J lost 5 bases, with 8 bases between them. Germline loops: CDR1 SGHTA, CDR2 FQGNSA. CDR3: CASSLRGDQPQHF. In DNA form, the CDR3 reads TGTGCCAGCAGCTTGCGAGGGGATCAGCCCCAGCATTTT.

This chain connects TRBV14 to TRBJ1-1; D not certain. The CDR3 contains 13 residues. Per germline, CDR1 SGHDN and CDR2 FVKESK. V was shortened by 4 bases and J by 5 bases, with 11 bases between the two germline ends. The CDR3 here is CASSRKLVTEAFF. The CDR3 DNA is TGTGCCAGCAGCCGAAAGCTTGTGACTGAAGCTTTCTTT.

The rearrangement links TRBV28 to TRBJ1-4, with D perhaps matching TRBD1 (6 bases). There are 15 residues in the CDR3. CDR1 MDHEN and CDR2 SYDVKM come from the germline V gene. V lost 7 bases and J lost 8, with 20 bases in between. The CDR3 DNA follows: TGTGCCAGCACCCCCAGGTGGGGGGCGGGAGAAAAACTGTTTTTT. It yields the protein CASTPRWGAGEKLFF.

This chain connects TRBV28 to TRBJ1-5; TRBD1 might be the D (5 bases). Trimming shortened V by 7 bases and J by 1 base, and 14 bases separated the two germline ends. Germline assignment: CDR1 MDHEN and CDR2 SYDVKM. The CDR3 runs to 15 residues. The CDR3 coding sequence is TGTGCCAGCACTAACTCAGGGCGGAGCAATCAGCCCCAGCATTTT. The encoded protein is CASTNSGRSNQPQHF.

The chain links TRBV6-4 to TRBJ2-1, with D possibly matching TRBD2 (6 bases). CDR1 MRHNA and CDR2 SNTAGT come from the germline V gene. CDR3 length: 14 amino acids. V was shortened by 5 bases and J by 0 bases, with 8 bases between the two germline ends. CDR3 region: CASSRDFSYNEQFF. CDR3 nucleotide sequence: TGTGCCAGCAGTCGGGACTTCTCCTACAATGAGCAGTTCTTC.